This passage covers 26 T cell receptor beta chains from one sample sequenced in a study of blood T cell repertoires in COVID-19. The assay was immunoSEQ multiplex PCR, and TCRdb's table has in-frame clones only and misses some. The sample holds 30,000 to 35,000 clones, roughly nine tenths seen once. The specimen was peripheral blood. Receptors were obtained from a human donor with active COVID-19. The donor label of this sample is uncertain.

About this clone itself: In this CDR3 the conserved last residue, phenylalanine or tryptophan, is missing, so a read error is likely. The DNA is left out, because the CDR3 cannot be placed on it with certainty; the CDR3 is given as TCRdb lists it. The rearrangement uses TRBV23-1 and TRBJ2-7; no check of the table's D call, TRBD2, against the DNA was made. TRBV23-1 is flagged as an ORF with uncertain function. The CDR3 region is 10 residues in length, termini included. CDR3: CASSQDKEGI.

The chain uses TRBV9 and TRBJ2-5; D not resolved. Germline V gene lookup returns CDR1 SGDLS and CDR2 YYNGEE. This CDR3 is built from 14 residues. V gave up 0 bases and J gave up 5 bases, with 11 bases separating them. In nucleotides, the CDR3 is TGTGCCAGCAGCGTAGATCCCCTCGGGGAGACCCAGTACTTC. This sequence encodes CASSVDPLGETQYF.

The chain is built from TRBV5-4 and TRBJ2-3; 7 bases are a match to TRBD1. Germline CDR1 is SGHNT and CDR2 is YYREEE (reference sequence). V dropped 0 bases and J dropped 0; count of bases not matched to a gene: 4. The CDR3 is made up of 16 amino acids. The CDR3 protein is CASSLGTGFSTDTQYF. Here the CDR3 DNA reads TGTGCCAGCAGCTTGGGGACAGGCTTTAGCACAGATACGCAGTATTTT.

V gene TRBV9 combines with J gene TRBJ2-7; 7 nucleotides line up with TRBD2. J lost 0 bases, V lost 6 bases, and 6 bases had no gene match. Germline values: CDR1 SGDLS, CDR2 YYNGEE. CDR3 length: 14 residues. The DNA for the CDR3 is TGTGCCAGCACCCCTGGGGGGGACTCCTACGAGCAGTACTTC. Residues: CASTPGGDSYEQYF.

The chain uses TRBV7-3 and TRBJ2-7; 9 bases agree with TRBD2. The ends lost 7 bases at V and 0 bases at J; junction bases unmatched: 16. Germline V gives CDR1 SGHTA, CDR2 FQGTGA. The CDR3 spans 18 residues. CDR3 coding DNA: TGTGCCAGCATAAGAAAGGGGTTAGCGGGGGTAATCTCCTACGAGCAGTACTTC. Its translation: CASIRKGLAGVISYEQYF.

This clone ranks as medium-sized. The rearrangement uses TRBV27 and TRBJ2-3; 7 positions match TRBD1. Looked up from germline, CDR1 is MNHEY and CDR2 is SMNVEV (reference sequence). CDR3 length: 15 residues. V dropped 5 bases and J dropped 0; count of bases not matched to a gene: 5. CDR3 sequence reads: CASSDRAASTDTQYF. The DNA of the CDR3 is TGTGCCAGCAGTGACAGGGCCGCTAGCACAGATACGCAGTATTTT.

This clone has only a few counts. The chain uses TRBV7-9 and TRBJ1-2; 7 bases are a match to TRBD1. V shed 1 base and J 6 bases; nucleotides not matched to a gene: 2. CDR3 length: 13 amino acids. CDR1 SEHNR and CDR2 FQNEAQ come from the germline V gene (reference sequence). The CDR3 reads CASSLVTGDGYTF. CDR3 coding DNA: TGTGCCAGCAGCTTAGTTACAGGGGATGGCTACACCTTC.

This chain links TRBV3-1 (or the pseudogene TRBV3-2) with TRBJ1-2; D is undetermined. Germline-derived CDR1 and CDR2 are LGHDT and YNNKEL (reference sequence). The CDR3 sequence is 16 residues long. Trimming pared 0 bases from V and 1 base from J, leaving 12 bases between. CDR3 in amino acids: CASSQDSRDINYGYTF. Here the CDR3 DNA reads TGTGCCAGCAGCCAAGATTCACGGGATATTAACTATGGCTACACCTTC.

V gene TRBV11-2 combines with J gene TRBJ2-7; TRBD2 matches 10 bases. CDR1 is SGHAT, CDR2 FQNNGV, per germline. The J segment lost 2 bases and the V segment lost 0 bases, leaving 1 base of the junction unmatched. The length of the CDR3 is 15 residues. The CDR3 spells CASSLDSGGPYEQYF. DNA of the CDR3: TGTGCCAGCAGCTTAGATAGCGGGGGGCCCTACGAGCAGTACTTC.

V is TRBV11-2 and J is TRBJ2-6; TRBD1 aligns across 7 bases. The trim removed 1 base at V and 3 bases at J, leaving 0 bases unmatched. The CDR3 totals 15 residues. The germline gives CDR1 SGHAT, CDR2 FQNNGV. Here the CDR3 DNA reads TGTGCCAGCAGCTTAGGGGACAGTGGGGCCAACGTCCTGACTTTC. Encoded protein: CASSLGDSGANVLTF.

The chain has TRBV5-1 and TRBJ1-1; D is perhaps TRBD1 (5 bases). V lost 0 bases to trimming and J lost 1 base, with 7 bases between them. The CDR3 runs to 14 residues. The germline CDR1 and CDR2 sequences are SGHRS and YFSETQ. Here the CDR3 reads CASSLGGGNTEAFF. CDR3 DNA: TGCGCCAGCAGCTTGGGGGGCGGGAACACTGAAGCTTTCTTT. Filled out from reference TRBV5-1 and TRBJ1-1, the complete variable domain reads KAGVTQTPRYLIKTRGQQVTLSCSPISGHRSVSWYQQTPGQGLQFLFEYFSETQRNKGNFPGRFSGRQFSNSRSEMNVSTLELGDSALYLCASSLGGGNTEAFFGQGTRLTVV.

J is TRBJ2-7 and V is TRBV27, with D possibly TRBD1 on 6 matching bases. The germline V gene encodes CDR1 MNHEY and CDR2 SMNVEV (reference sequence). The CDR3 has 16 residues. The V gene lost 0 bases and the J gene lost 4 bases, with 16 bases spanning the gap. The CDR3 is CASSLSWGRLVYEQYF. The CDR3 bases are TGTGCCAGCAGTTTATCGTGGGGGCGCCTGGTTTACGAGCAGTACTTC.

In this sample, this clone turned up once. This sequence joins TRBV4-3 and TRBJ2-3; TRBD2 aligns across 7 bases. CDR1 LGHNA and CDR2 YSLEER come from the germline V gene. The CDR3 loop spans 14 amino acids. The trim removed 5 bases at V and 2 bases at J, leaving 4 bases unmatched. The CDR3 loop is CASSVAGITDTQYF. In DNA, the CDR3 is TGCGCCAGCAGCGTAGCGGGTATCACAGATACGCAGTATTTT.

This clone was observed once. This chain joins TRBV18 and TRBJ1-2; D is ambiguous. V was pared by 6 bases and J by 2 bases, with 13 bases between. The germline gives CDR1 KGHSH, CDR2 LQKENI. This CDR3 has 14 residues. The CDR3 DNA reads as TGTGCCAGCTCCCCGGAGGGCATCAACTATGGCTACACCTTC. This gives the protein CASSPEGINYGYTF.

The V call is TRBV18, the J call TRBJ2-2; D not certain. Per the germline V gene, CDR1 is KGHSH and CDR2 is LQKENI. The CDR3 covers 16 residues. With 2 bases removed from V and 6 bases from J, the gap between germline ends came to 16 bases. Here the CDR3 reads CASSPSPGSAAGELFF. CDR3 nucleotides: TGTGCCAGCTCACCATCCCCGGGTTCCGCCGCCGGGGAGCTGTTTTTT.

This sequence joins TRBV5-3 and TRBJ1-2; TRBD1 might be the D (6 bases). TRBV5-3 is filed as an ORF, its function uncertain. Trimming stripped 4 bases from V and 7 bases from J, with 20 bases between. The CDR3 spans 15 residues. The chain's CDR3 is CARSLQGPSPVGYTF. CDR3 coding DNA: TGTGCCAGAAGCCTACAGGGTCCCTCTCCCGTTGGCTACACCTTC.

The genes are TRBV5-6 and TRBJ2-3; 8 nucleotides agree with TRBD2. The CDR3 totals 15 residues. The V segment lost 2 bases and the J segment 8 bases; nucleotides outside the gene matches: 10. Per germline, CDR1 SGHDT and CDR2 YYEEEE. Written as DNA, the CDR3 is TGTGCCAGCAGCTTAACGGGAGGGGCCGGGGGTACGCAGTATTTT. Protein product: CASSLTGGAGGTQYF.

This clone was seen just once. The rearrangement joins TRBV30 to TRBJ2-1; D not resolved. The CDR3 totals 11 residues. Germline CDR1 is GTSNPN and CDR2 is SVGIG (reference sequence). V shed 3 bases and J shed 10 bases, with 10 bases lying between them. CDR3: CAWRGPSEQFF. The DNA of the CDR3 is TGTGCCTGGAGGGGCCCCTCGGAGCAGTTCTTC. Full variable domain (missing parts from reference TRBV30 and TRBJ2-1): SQTIHQWPATLVQPVGSPLSLECTVEGTSNPNLYWYRQAAGRGLQLLFYSVGIGQISSEVPQNLSASRPQDRQFILSSKKLLLSDSGFYLCAWRGPSEQFFGPGTRLTVL.

This clone has only one observation. V gene TRBV7-3 combines with J gene TRBJ2-3; 14 bases map to TRBD2. The CDR3 totals 17 residues. Looked up from germline, CDR1 is SGHTA and CDR2 is FQGTGA. V shed 5 bases and J 4 bases; nucleotides not matched to a gene: 8. CDR3 sequence: CASSPPGLAGGSDTQYF. Written as DNA, the CDR3 is TGTGCCAGCAGCCCCCCCGGACTAGCGGGGGGATCAGATACGCAGTATTTT.

The rearrangement joins TRBV28 to TRBJ2-5; D is unresolved. The germline V gene encodes CDR1 MDHEN and CDR2 SYDVKM. Trimming shortened V by 6 bases and J by 2 bases, and 4 bases separated the two germline ends. This CDR3 region has 11 residues. The CDR3 bases are TGTGCCAGCAGGTATCAAGAGACCCAGTACTTC. This codes for CASRYQETQYF. The whole variable domain, filled in from reference TRBV28 and TRBJ2-5, reads DVKVTQSSRYLVKRTGEKVFLECVQDMDHENMFWYRQDPGLGLRLIYFSYDVKMKEKGDIPEGYSVSREKKERFSLILESASTNQTSMYLCASRYQETQYFGPGTRLLVL.

The chain couples TRBV5-1 to TRBJ2-7, with D possibly matching TRBD2 (6 bases). Trimming removed 0 bases at V and 2 bases at J, with 12 bases between. The CDR3 runs to 15 residues. Germline V CDR1 and CDR2: SGHRS, YFSETQ. The CDR3 DNA reads as TGCGCCAGCAGCTTGGCCGGGGGAATCACCTACGAGCAGTACTTC. It encodes CASSLAGGITYEQYF.

The chain employs TRBV7-8 and TRBJ2-5; 8 nucleotides match TRBD2. The CDR3 runs 14 residues. Germline CDR1 SGHVS, CDR2 FQNEAQ. With V trimmed by 3 bases and J by 5 bases, 5 bases remained unmatched. The CDR3 reads CASSFSGGSETQYF. CDR3 in DNA: TGTGCCAGCAGCTTTTCGGGAGGGTCGGAGACCCAGTACTTC.

This rearrangement joins TRBV5-4 to TRBJ2-5; D is perhaps TRBD2 (6 bases). CDR1 SGHNT and CDR2 YYREEE come from the germline V gene (reference sequence). Trimming removed 3 bases from V and 2 bases from J, with 8 bases in between. The CDR3 is 13 residues long. Here the CDR3 reads CASSSTRQETQYF. The DNA of the CDR3 is TGTGCCAGCAGCTCGACTAGACAAGAGACCCAGTACTTC.

The chain is built from TRBV7-2 and TRBJ2-1; TRBD1 matches at 9 bases. The CDR3 consists of 15 residues. V lost 5 bases and J lost 2; bases outside the gene matches: 4. Germline V gene sequence: CDR1 SGHTA, CDR2 FQGNSA. The CDR3 region is CASSRGQGTYNEQFF. The CDR3 nucleotides are TGTGCCAGCAGCCGGGGACAGGGAACCTACAATGAGCAGTTCTTC. Supplemented by reference TRBV7-2 and TRBJ2-1, the full variable domain reads GAGVSQSPSNKVTEKGKDVELRCDPISGHTALYWYRQSLGQGLEFLIYFQGNSAPDKSGLPSDRFSAERTGGSVSTLTIQRTQQEDSAVYLCASSRGQGTYNEQFFGPGTRLTVL.

V gene TRBV18 combines with J gene TRBJ2-3; 13 bases line up with TRBD2. The CDR3 runs 16 residues. Germline CDR1 and CDR2: KGHSH and LQKENI. V gave up 2 bases and J gave up 3 bases; unmatched junction bases: 2. The CDR3 loop is CASSPGTSGTTDTQYF. As DNA, the CDR3 is TGTGCCAGCTCACCAGGGACTAGCGGGACGACAGATACGCAGTATTTT.

This chain uses TRBV25-1 with TRBJ2-2, with TRBD2 matching 13 bases. The germline V gene has CDR1 MGHDK and CDR2 SYGVNS. The CDR3 loop spans 16 amino acids. The V gene end was trimmed by 3 bases and the J gene end by 6 bases; junction bases not matched to a gene: 4. The CDR3 DNA sequence: TGTGCCAGCAGTGAGACTAGCGGGGGGATACCCGGGGAGCTGTTTTTT. It translates to CASSETSGGIPGELFF.